Listed below are T cell receptor beta chains from one sample, sequenced in a study of blood T cell repertoires in COVID-19. TCRdb's table, derived via immunoSEQ multiplex PCR, lists solely in-frame clones and lacks some. This repertoire shows about 98,000 clones, about 80% found once; its top ten account for 11%. Sequences were obtained from peripheral blood. The receptors were sampled from a man aged 65 to 79 with active or convalescent COVID-19. Each CDR3 is given without its conserved first and last residue. Fields, in order: V gene, CDR3 protein.

TRBV7-2 ASSPAGGPPNEQF
TRBV25-1 ASSEVYSGANVLT
TRBV19 ASSIGGTVHGYT
TRBV5-1 ASSRSGDLTGELF
TRBV6-5 ASSRGAHGTGELF
TRBV7-9 ASSLLREIGHGYT
TRBV7-8 ASSLIRQGGLNTEAF
TRBV7-6 ASSMRTGPGTEAF
TRBV12-3/TRBV12-4 ASSWGVGPGYT
TRBV5-1 ASSSTGGNYGYT
TRBV2 ASETGTGGSYEQY
TRBV6-4 ASTVKHLLGGFPEAF
TRBV10-1 ASSGTGTGGADEQF
TRBV11-3 ASSPGGGGINEQF
TRBV5-1 ASSWGTEADTQY
TRBV6-5 ASSYSGTYEQY
TRBV14 ASSLRQGILETQY
TRBV7-9 ASSSELSSYNEQF
TRBV7-3 ASSLSTPGDTQY
TRBV20-1 SSRGGHEQY
TRBV5-1 ASSLTGQGREQY
TRBV10-1 ASSPTGLVQPQH
TRBV7-3 ASSPGLAVTDTQY
TRBV20-1 SARREKLF
TRBV27 ASSIRATGVYGYT
TRBV3-1/TRBV3-2 ASSTLRNTEAF
TRBV6-5 ASSYSSGAGTGELF
TRBV6-1 ASSEGGEQF
TRBV7-2 ASSPGWDIGTEAF
TRBV6-1 ASSESGGGETQY
TRBV3-1/TRBV3-2 ASSPRQVPSNSPLH
TRBV24-1 ATSERGSNEQF
TRBV3-1/TRBV3-2 ASRQSTGGRSYNEQF
TRBV11-3 ASSLETSGGAYNEQF
TRBV6-5 ASSYTGTGSYNEQF
TRBV5-6 ASSKDRTGEKLF
TRBV11-2 ASSPRDGLAIETQY
TRBV3-1/TRBV3-2 ASSQGGQVYSPLH
TRBV7-9 ASRPGTATDTQY
TRBV30 AWSWRLNYGYT
TRBV6-2/TRBV6-3 ASSYGGAWTEAF
TRBV5-1 ASSLGAGGSLETQY
TRBV12-5 ASAFRGGTEAF
TRBV3-1/TRBV3-2 ASSQISGGKETQY